This T cell receptor beta chain was profiled in a study of T cell responses to AZD1222 COVID-19 vaccine. Germline loops: CDR1 LNHDA, CDR2 SQIVND (reference sequence). Trimming took off 4 bases at V and 8 bases at J, with 20 bases between the two ends. The CDR3 covers 16 residues. The table came from immunoSEQ multiplex PCR; TCRdb's copy has only in-frame clones and leaves some out. The sample has over 95,000 clones, approximately 90% seen once. General study findings and limits: Reportedly, nearly half the spike-specific TCRs target unmutated variant regions. At 160-218 and 743-854, vaccine-associated CD4 TCRs were dominant, and they spanned spike. Most donors were white British and more were female, and clonal diversity was possibly underestimated.

With regard to this clone: Its antigen is not known.

The V and J genes are TRBV19 and TRBJ1-4, with D possibly being TRBD1 (5 bases). The TCR originated in an adult who received the AZD1222 COVID-19 vaccine. The source material was peripheral blood, sampled 28 days after the second AZD1222 dose. CDR3 region: CASSTGRVPVLEKLFF. The CDR3 DNA reads as TGTGCCAGTAGTACGGGACGGGTACCGGTACTCGAAAAACTGTTTTTT.